Listed below are T cell receptor beta chains from one sample, sequenced in a study of early T cells in non-severe SARS-CoV-2 infection. Via MiXCR, TCRdb re-called the 5' RACE reads, giving one row per CDR3 protein. The sample lists about 71,000 distinct CDR3 sequences; about 15% were seen once. This specimen consisted of whole blood, obtained at baseline. These receptors were taken from an adult who was a healthcare worker with PCR-confirmed SARS-CoV-2 infection or an uninfected control (not recorded which). The CDR3 runs from the conserved cysteine through the conserved F or W. D genes are given only for firm matches. Size values are once, few and many counts, or a class for expanded clones, and some rows have none.

d_gene,abundance,v_gene,j_gene,len,CDR3nt,CDR3aa
NA,many,TRBV5-1,TRBJ2-7,14,TGCGCCAGCAGCTGGGACGGGTTCTCCTACGAGCAGTACTTC,CASSWDGFSYEQYF
TRBD2,NA,TRBV19,TRBJ2-7,15,TGTGCCAGTAGTACCAGGACTAGCGGGAGTCACGAGCAGTACTTC,CASSTRTSGSHEQYF
NA,NA,TRBV7-2,TRBJ1-4,15,TGTGCCAGCAGCTTAGAGGCAGGCCGGGGGGTAAAACTGTTTTTT,CASSLEAGRGVKLFF
NA,NA,TRBV18,TRBJ2-7,14,TGTGCCAGCTCACCCCGACAGGTTACCTACGAGCAGTACTTC,CASSPRQVTYEQYF
TRBD1,NA,TRBV5-1,TRBJ1-1,15,TGCGCCAGCAGCTTGGATGGACAGGGAGACACTGAAGCTTTCTTT,CASSLDGQGDTEAFF
TRBD1,NA,TRBV20-1,TRBJ1-4,15,TGCAGTGCTAGTCCGGACAGGGGGTTTCGGGAAAAACTGTTTTTT,CSASPDRGFREKLFF
NA,few,TRBV7-2,TRBJ2-1,15,TGTGCCAGCAGCTTAGGTTCCGTGACCTACAATGAGCAGTTCTTC,CASSLGSVTYNEQFF
NA,medium-sized,TRBV20-1,TRBJ1-1,12,TGCAGTGCCTGGTGGGGGAACACTGAAGCTTTCTTT,CSAWWGNTEAFF
NA,once,TRBV7-2,TRBJ2-1,15,TGTGCCAGCAGCTTAGACCCGAGCTCCTACAATGAGCAGTTCTTC,CASSLDPSSYNEQFF
TRBD1,many,TRBV2,TRBJ1-6,13,TGTGCCAGCCAGGGACAGTATAATTCACCCCTCCACTTT,CASQGQYNSPLHF
NA,NA,TRBV28,TRBJ2-3,16,TGTGCCAGCAGCCGCTCGACTTCCTCGGGCACAGATACGCAGTATTTT,CASSRSTSSGTDTQYF
NA,once,TRBV24-1,TRBJ2-2,20,TGTGCCACCAGTGAAAACCCGGGCCACCGAGGTAGCGATCACACCGGGGAGCTGTTTTTT,CATSENPGHRGSDHTGELFF
NA,few,TRBV3-1,TRBJ1-1,13,TGTGCCAGCAGCCGCAGGGGTAGCACTGAAGCTTTCTTT,CASSRRGSTEAFF
TRBD2,many,TRBV7-9,TRBJ2-2,15,TGTGCCAGCAGTCGACTAGCAGCGAACACCGGGGAGCTGTTTTTT,CASSRLAANTGELFF
NA,few,TRBV29-1,TRBJ2-1,14,TGCAGCACCTTACAGGGATCCTCCTACAATGAGCAGTTCTTC,CSTLQGSSYNEQFF
NA,many,TRBV10-1,TRBJ2-5,15,TGCGCCAGCAGTGAAGGTGGGAGACCTCAAGAGACCCAGTACTTC,CASSEGGRPQETQYF
TRBD1,NA,TRBV7-9,TRBJ2-7,14,TGTGCCAGCAGCTTTGGAGACAGGGTCTACGAGCAGTACTTC,CASSFGDRVYEQYF
TRBD2,few,TRBV5-6,TRBJ2-1,15,TGTGCCAGCAGCTTCAAGCGGGGCTCCTACAATGAGCAGTTCTTC,CASSFKRGSYNEQFF
NA,NA,TRBV6-1,TRBJ2-3,13,TGTGCCAGCCTAAGGGGGATCACAGATACGCAGTATTTT,CASLRGITDTQYF